The 21 T cell receptor beta chains in this list originate from one sample, sequenced in a study of blood T cell repertoires in COVID-19 (dated by TCRdb to 2019 to 2021). Library generation was performed with the immunoSEQ multiplex PCR assay. Imported from immuneACCESS, the table was reduced by TCRdb to in-frame sequences with V and J called. These copies leave out some clones; in studies compared against another copy, an unresolved V gene accounts for under half, and the cause of the remainder is not known. The sample includes some 240,000 clones, with 90% observed a single time. Together, the top ten hold about 2.1% of the sample. The specimen sequenced was peripheral blood. These TCRs come from an older woman with COVID-19, enrolled during active disease.

This chain joins TRBV7-9 and TRBJ2-1, with TRBD2 matching 11 bases. Germline CDR1 is SEHNR and CDR2 is FQNEAQ (reference sequence). This CDR3 contains 18 residues. V lost 5 bases, J lost 0 bases, and 9 bases stayed unmatched. CDR3: CASSPSLAGAFSYNEQFF. The CDR3 region has the DNA TGTGCCAGCAGCCCGTCACTAGCGGGGGCTTTCTCCTACAATGAGCAGTTCTTC.

This chain links TRBV10-3 with TRBJ1-1, with TRBD1 as a possible D gene (6 bases). Trimming removed 5 bases from V and 5 bases from J, with 12 bases in between. The CDR3 runs 13 residues. Germline CDR1 reads ENHRY; CDR2 reads SYGVKD. In nucleotides, the CDR3 is TGTGCCATCAGTCAGGGAGGGGGGACTGAAGCTTTCTTT. This codes for CAISQGGGTEAFF.

The chain combines TRBV24-1 with TRBJ2-2; no clear D. From germline, CDR1 is KGHDR and CDR2 SFDVKD. V lost 5 bases to trimming and J lost 5 bases, with 8 bases between them. The CDR3 is 13 residues long. The CDR3 DNA is TGTGCCACCAGTGCAGGATTTACCGGGGAGCTGTTTTTT. Its translation: CATSAGFTGELFF.

CDR3 nucleotides: TGTGCCAGTAGTACTGGACAGGCGAGCTCCTACGAGCAGTACTTC. This translates into CASSTGQASSYEQYF. The J gene is TRBJ2-7, the V gene TRBV19, with 7 positions matching TRBD1. After removal of 4 bases from V and 0 bases from J, the junction contained 6 bases not matched to a gene. Looked up from germline, CDR1 is LNHDA and CDR2 is SQIVND (reference sequence). This CDR3 has 15 amino acids.

J is TRBJ2-3 and V is TRBV7-8; 10 nucleotides match TRBD2. The length of the CDR3 is 17 residues. Losses at the gene ends were 0 bases for V and 1 base for J; bases not matched to a gene: 4. The germline CDR1 and CDR2 sequences are SGHVS and FQNEAQ. The CDR3 region has the DNA TGTGCCAGCAGCTTAGCGGCTAGCGGGGGCCGCACAGATACGCAGTATTTT. Translated, it gives CASSLAASGGRTDTQYF.

The chain combines TRBV4-2 with TRBJ1-5; no firm D call. Germline V gene sequence: CDR1 LGHNA, CDR2 YNFKEQ. V lost 4 bases and J 0 bases, leaving 4 bases between the germline ends. The CDR3 extends over 13 amino acids. CDR3 loop: CASSLYSNQPQHF. As DNA, the CDR3 is TGTGCCAGCAGCCTGTATAGCAATCAGCCCCAGCATTTT.

V usage is TRBV6-1 and J usage is TRBJ1-1; D is possibly TRBD1 (5 bases). Germline V gene lookup returns CDR1 MNHNS and CDR2 SASEGT. V lost 0 bases to trimming and J lost 1 base, with 12 bases between them. CDR3 length: 16 amino acids. This CDR3 is CASSEAGGGWNTEAFF. CDR3 in DNA: TGTGCCAGCAGTGAAGCAGGCGGGGGGTGGAACACTGAAGCTTTCTTT.

V is TRBV27 and J is TRBJ2-7; the match to TRBD1 covers 8 bases. Trimming took 8 bases from V and 0 from J; bases not matched to a gene: 6. The CDR3 covers 14 residues. Per germline, CDR1 MNHEY and CDR2 SMNVEV (reference sequence). Written as DNA, the CDR3 is TGTGCCAGCCATGGGACAGGAGACTCCTACGAGCAGTACTTC. Amino acid sequence: CASHGTGDSYEQYF.

J is TRBJ1-5 and V is TRBV5-8; D unclear. CDR3 length: 14 residues. V shed 4 bases and J shed 2 bases, with 10 bases lying between them. The germline CDR1 and CDR2 sequences are SGHTS and YDEGEE. The CDR3 protein is CASSPRVGNQPQHF. CDR3 bases: TGTGCCAGCAGCCCCCGAGTAGGCAATCAGCCCCAGCATTTT.

Points on this clone: The same CDR3 can be traced to other DNA sequences in this sample. J is TRBJ2-2 and V is TRBV5-1; D call uncertain. V lost 0 bases and J 0 bases, leaving 6 bases between the germline ends. CDR3 length equals 15 residues. Germline-derived CDR1 and CDR2 are SGHRS and YFSETQ. The CDR3 DNA reads TGCGCCAGCAGCTTGGGACATACGAACACCGGGGAGCTGTTTTTT. It translates to CASSLGHTNTGELFF. Complete variable domain (other parts from reference TRBV5-1 and TRBJ2-2): KAGVTQTPRYLIKTRGQQVTLSCSPISGHRSVSWYQQTPGQGLQFLFEYFSETQRNKGNFPGRFSGRQFSNSRSEMNVSTLELGDSALYLCASSLGHTNTGELFFGEGSRLTVL.

The chain has TRBV7-2 and TRBJ1-2, with TRBD1 matching over 7 bases. Germline trimming cut 5 bases from V and 4 bases from J; bases unmatched to any gene: 10. The CDR3 runs to 15 residues. Germline V gene lookup returns CDR1 SGHTA and CDR2 FQGNSA. The CDR3 region is CASSTDRAVGYGYTF. The CDR3 nucleotides are TGTGCCAGCAGCACAGACAGGGCCGTTGGCTATGGCTACACCTTC.

The CDR3 sequence is CASWGQGAGNTIYF. The CDR3 bases are TGTGCCAGCTGGGGACAGGGTGCTGGAAACACCATATATTTT. The chain joins TRBV2 to TRBJ1-3; 9 bases are shared with TRBD1. V gave up 8 bases and J gave up 2 bases; unmatched junction bases: 4. CDR3 length equals 14 residues. Germline V gene data show CDR1 as SNHLY and CDR2 as FYNNEI.

The chain recombines TRBV3-1 (or the pseudogene TRBV3-2) with TRBJ1-2; D unclear. The germline V and J ends were trimmed by 1 base and 4 bases, with 13 bases remaining between them. Germline values: CDR1 LGHDT, CDR2 YNNKEL (reference sequence). The CDR3 spans 15 residues. The CDR3 region has the DNA TGTGCCAGCAGCCAAGGCGGCACGGATACCTATGGCTACACCTTC. This codes for CASSQGGTDTYGYTF.

This clone came up once. The J gene is TRBJ2-5, the V gene TRBV18, with D possibly being TRBD1 (5 bases). Germline lookup yields CDR1 KGHSH and CDR2 LQKENI. The CDR3 extends over 13 amino acids. Between the trimmed V and J ends, which lost 1 base and 5 bases, there was a span of 8 bases. The CDR3 nucleotides are TGTGCCAGCTCACCACGGACACTCGAGACCCAGTACTTC. This encodes CASSPRTLETQYF.

V is TRBV27 and J is TRBJ1-5; a weak D match, TRBD1 (5 bases). The CDR3 totals 14 residues. CDR1 and CDR2 from the germline V gene are MNHEY and SMNVEV (reference sequence). The V end was cut by 8 bases, the J end by 7 bases, with 18 bases between. The CDR3 DNA is TGTGCCAGCTCCGACGGGGGAACAGGACAGCCCCAGCATTTT. It is translated as CASSDGGTGQPQHF.

The genes are TRBV27 and TRBJ1-4; possible D gene TRBD1, 5 bases. V shed 0 bases and J shed 7 bases, with 15 bases lying between them. CDR3 size: 16 residues. CDR1 and CDR2 from the germline V gene are MNHEY and SMNVEV (reference sequence). CDR3 loop: CASSLSSGLRSEKLFF. In DNA form, the CDR3 reads TGTGCCAGCAGTTTATCCTCAGGGCTTAGGAGTGAAAAACTGTTTTTT.

This chain connects TRBV27 to TRBJ1-2; 8 nucleotides agree with TRBD1. CDR3 length: 12 residues. J lost 7 bases, V lost 9 bases, and 7 bases had no gene match. From germline, CDR1 is MNHEY and CDR2 SMNVEV (reference sequence). The CDR3 reads CASRQGASGYTF. DNA for the CDR3: TGTGCCAGTCGCCAGGGGGCGAGTGGCTACACCTTC.

The CDR3 sequence: CSASRGGRDQPQHF. CDR3 DNA sequence: TGCAGTGCTAGTAGGGGGGGAAGGGATCAGCCCCAGCATTTT. The chain is built from TRBV20-1 and TRBJ1-5; TRBD1 might be the D (6 bases). Germline-derived CDR1 and CDR2 are DFQATT and SNEGSKA (reference sequence). This CDR3 comprises 14 residues. The V end was cut by 3 bases, the J end by 5 bases, with 14 bases between.

The rearrangement joins TRBV5-1 to TRBJ2-4, with TRBD2 as a possible D gene (6 bases). The CDR3 runs 16 residues. CDR1 and CDR2 (germline): SGHRS, YFSETQ. With 0 bases removed from V and 3 bases from J, the gap between germline ends came to 13 bases. The CDR3 nucleotides are TGCGCCAGCAGCTTGGTAACTAGCTTGGGCAAAAACATTCAGTACTTC. This gives the protein CASSLVTSLGKNIQYF.

The chain carries TRBV7-2 and TRBJ2-3; D remains ambiguous. Trimming cost V 1 base and J 1 base, with 6 bases left between them. Germline lookup yields CDR1 SGHTA and CDR2 FQGNSA. This CDR3 is 14 amino acids long. In nucleotides, the CDR3 is TGTGCCAGCAGCTTAGTTGTAGGCACAGATACGCAGTATTTT. Its protein product is CASSLVVGTDTQYF.

This rearrangement joins TRBV13 to TRBJ2-1; TRBD2 aligns across 11 bases. Germline values: CDR1 PRHDT, CDR2 FYEKMQ (reference sequence). The ends lost 3 bases at V and 8 bases at J; junction bases unmatched: 3. The CDR3 runs 14 residues. CDR3 amino acids: CASSFSGGDDEQFF. CDR3 bases: TGTGCCAGCAGCTTTAGCGGGGGGGACGATGAGCAGTTCTTC.